The clone carrying this T cell receptor beta chain was observed many times. The CDR3 sequence is 10 residues long. The V end lost 9 bases, the J end lost 5 bases, and 8 bases lay between the germline ends. CDR1 is SGHNT and CDR2 is YENEEA in the germline V gene. Authors' methods: Counts of nucleated cells, estimated from reference gene primer amplification, were obtained. Assay used: immunoSEQ multiplex PCR; TCRdb lists only in-frame clones, some missing. The DNA was the basis for D and trimming; V, J and clone size are from that table. This sample has roughly 230,000 clones, with approximately 80% found just once. The sample is drawn from a study of blood T cell repertoires in COVID-19. The overall study: Whether acute or convalescent, the COVID-19 samples came from the United States, Italy and Spain. Sample material is recorded as cDNA or gDNA derived from T cells, B-cell-depleted T cells, or PBMCs.

The sample taken for sequencing was peripheral blood. This rearrangement joins TRBV11-3 to TRBJ2-7; D remains ambiguous. The TCR sequence derives from a woman aged 60-75 years with active or convalescent COVID-19. The CDR3 reads CARELDEQYF. CDR3 in DNA: TGTGCCAGAGAACTCGACGAGCAGTACTTC.